Presented here are 21 T cell receptor beta chains from one specimen sequenced in a study of a mutant IDH1 vaccine in newly diagnosed glioma. Clones were read by immunoSEQ multiplex PCR, and TCRdb kept only the in-frame ones, dropping some. Here the sample spans approximately 41,000 clones, about 79% being singletons. The time point denotes: week 23, last vaccination. The investigators gave 300 ug of mutant IDH1 20-mer peptide in each vaccine dose, together with topical imiquimod. The antigens these receptors bind are not known. This sample comprised PBMCs, obtained from a glioma patient whose treatment included an IDH1 peptide vaccine. The receptors were sampled from a woman aged 40 to 55 with glioma. Some clones in this sample may be carry-over from other donors' samples.

This chain links TRBV4-2 with TRBJ2-7; D not certain. The CDR3 is 13 amino acids. Germline loops: CDR1 LGHNA, CDR2 YNFKEQ. The V gene lost 0 bases and the J gene lost 3 bases, with 6 bases spanning the gap. This CDR3 reads CASSQEMGYEQYF. CDR3 DNA sequence: TGTGCCAGCAGCCAAGAAATGGGCTACGAGCAGTACTTC.

The CDR3 nucleotides are TGTGCCAGCAGCGCCTCCCCAGACAACACCGGGGAGCTGTTTTTT. This translates into CASSASPDNTGELFF. The gene calls are TRBV6-5 and TRBJ2-2; D gene ambiguous. The CDR3 has 15 amino acids. Germline lookup yields CDR1 MNHEY and CDR2 SVGAGI. V lost 6 bases to trimming and J lost 2 bases, with 13 bases between them.

The gene calls are TRBV6-6 and TRBJ1-5; tentatively, D is TRBD1 (6 bases). Trimming took off 1 base at V and 6 bases at J, with 13 bases between the two ends. CDR3 length equals 15 residues. The V gene's germline CDR1 is MNHNY and CDR2 SVGAGI (reference sequence). CDR3 DNA sequence: TGTGCCAGCAGTTACTATACTCAGGGGAGTCAGCCCCAGCATTTT. Encoded protein: CASSYYTQGSQPQHF.

Here the CDR3 reads CASSQGVEKTQYF. CDR3 nucleotide sequence: TGTGCCAGCAGTCAAGGGGTTGAAAAGACCCAGTACTTC. The chain carries TRBV6-5 and TRBJ2-5, with a possible D match to TRBD1 (5 bases). The V gene lost 5 bases and the J gene lost 6 bases, with 13 bases spanning the gap. In germline, CDR1 is MNHEY, CDR2 SVGAGI. The CDR3 covers 13 residues.

The DNA of the CDR3 is TGTGCCAGCAGTGTGGAAACAGGGGGCTTGAACACTGAAGCTTTCTTT. This codes for CASSVETGGLNTEAFF. The rearrangement uses TRBV2 and TRBJ1-1; 9 bases fit TRBD1. The CDR3 totals 16 residues. Germline CDR1 and CDR2: SNHLY and FYNNEI. J gave up 0 bases and V 4 bases, and 6 bases lay outside the gene matches.

This chain uses TRBV7-2 with TRBJ1-1; D unclear. This CDR3 is built from 12 residues. CDR1 is SGHTA and CDR2 is FQGNSA in the germline V gene. Trimming left V 1 base short and J 7 bases short, with 7 bases between. The CDR3: CASSLVVGEAFF. In DNA, the CDR3 is TGTGCCAGCAGCTTAGTGGTAGGTGAAGCTTTCTTT. Filled out from reference TRBV7-2 and TRBJ1-1, the complete variable domain reads GAGVSQSPSNKVTEKGKDVELRCDPISGHTALYWYRQSLGQGLEFLIYFQGNSAPDKSGLPSDRFSAERTGGSVSTLTIQRTQQEDSAVYLCASSLVVGEAFFGQGTRLTVV.

The chain is built from TRBV5-1 and TRBJ2-5; D might be TRBD2 (6 bases). V was cut by 2 bases and J by 3 bases, with 11 bases left in between. Germline V gene data show CDR1 as SGHRS and CDR2 as YFSETQ. CDR3 length: 14 residues. The DNA for the CDR3 is TGCGCCAGCAGCTTCGCGCGGGGAGAAGAGACCCAGTACTTC. Translation: CASSFARGEETQYF.

The rearrangement uses TRBV6-4 and TRBJ2-2; possible D gene TRBD1, 6 bases. V gave up 4 bases and J gave up 5 bases, with 8 bases separating them. In germline, CDR1 is MRHNA, CDR2 SNTAGT. The CDR3 spans 13 residues. The CDR3 DNA is TGTGCCAGCAGTGCCCAGGGGACCGGGGAGCTGTTTTTT. It codes for CASSAQGTGELFF.

This sequence joins TRBV7-2 and TRBJ1-3, with D uncertain. V was trimmed by 2 bases and J by 8 bases, leaving 10 bases between them. This CDR3 comprises 13 residues. CDR1 and CDR2 from the germline V gene are SGHTA and FQGNSA. CDR3 coding DNA: TGTGCCAGCAGCTTATACGGGAGGGACACCATATATTTT. It specifies CASSLYGRDTIYF. Full variable domain (outside the CDR3, taken from reference TRBV7-2 and TRBJ1-3): GAGVSQSPSNKVTEKGKDVELRCDPISGHTALYWYRQSLGQGLEFLIYFQGNSAPDKSGLPSDRFSAERTGGSVSTLTIQRTQQEDSAVYLCASSLYGRDTIYFGEGSWLTVV.

The chain joins TRBV13 to TRBJ2-7; unclear D gene. There are 14 residues in the CDR3. Between the trimmed V and J ends, which lost 7 bases and 3 bases, there was a span of 16 bases. Per germline, CDR1 PRHDT and CDR2 FYEKMQ (reference sequence). The CDR3 is CASKSSGPLYEQYF. CDR3 sequence (DNA): TGTGCCAGCAAGTCTTCCGGTCCCCTCTACGAGCAGTACTTC.

The chain couples TRBV28 to TRBJ1-4; D is uncertain. Trimming left V 6 bases short and J 7 bases short, with 9 bases between. Germline-derived CDR1 and CDR2 are MDHEN and SYDVKM. The length of the CDR3 is 12 residues. This CDR3 is CASSSGVEKLFF. Here the CDR3 DNA reads TGTGCCAGCAGCTCTGGGGTTGAAAAACTGTTTTTT.

The V call is TRBV6-4, the J call TRBJ1-5; D is ambiguous. V dropped 7 bases and J dropped 0 bases, with 10 bases sitting between them. CDR3 length equals 14 residues. From germline, CDR1 is MRHNA and CDR2 SNTAGT. The CDR3 DNA is TGTGCCAGCACTCAGACATATAGCAATCAGCCCCAGCATTTT. Encoded protein: CASTQTYSNQPQHF.

The V call is TRBV27, the J call TRBJ1-5, with D unclear. Per germline, CDR1 MNHEY and CDR2 SMNVEV (reference sequence). V was shortened by 5 bases and J by 0 bases, with 8 bases between the two germline ends. CDR3 length: 14 residues. The CDR3 DNA follows: TGTGCCAGCAGTCAGGTTTATAGCAATCAGCCCCAGCATTTT. This gives the protein CASSQVYSNQPQHF.

This rearrangement joins TRBV9 to TRBJ2-1, with D unclear. CDR1 and CDR2 (germline): SGDLS, YYNGEE. Trimming stripped 4 bases from V and 0 bases from J, with 5 bases between. This CDR3 spans 13 amino acids. CDR3 DNA: TGTGCCAGCAGCCTTAACTCCTACAATGAGCAGTTCTTC. Translated: CASSLNSYNEQFF.

This chain joins TRBV20-1 and TRBJ2-7; maybe TRBD1 (6 bases). V was clipped by 6 bases and J by 4 bases, with 7 bases between them. Germline-derived CDR1 and CDR2 are DFQATT and SNEGSKA (reference sequence). The CDR3 totals 10 residues. CDR3 in amino acids: CSAGTYEQYF. CDR3 in DNA: TGCAGTGCGGGGACATACGAGCAGTACTTC.

This chain joins TRBV6-5 and TRBJ2-6; D might be TRBD1 (6 bases). The V gene's germline CDR1 is MNHEY and CDR2 SVGAGI. The CDR3 has 16 amino acids. The V end was cut by 2 bases, the J end by 0 bases, with 8 bases between. CDR3 DNA: TGTGCCAGCAGTTACGGGGGCAACTCTGGGGCCAACGTCCTGACTTTC. Translating it yields CASSYGGNSGANVLTF.

This rearrangement joins TRBV29-1 to TRBJ1-1; 7 bases align to TRBD1. The CDR3 contains 12 residues. V shed 5 bases and J 5 bases; nucleotides not matched to a gene: 5. Germline CDR1 is SQVTM and CDR2 is ANQGSEA. The CDR3 region is CSVLPGQTEAFF. The CDR3 nucleotides are TGCAGCGTTCTCCCGGGACAGACTGAAGCTTTCTTT.

The chain recombines TRBV4-2 with TRBJ1-1; a weak D match, TRBD1 (5 bases). Looked up from germline, CDR1 is LGHNA and CDR2 is YNFKEQ. Trimming cost V 1 base and J 2 bases, with 11 bases left between them. CDR3 length equals 15 residues. CDR3 protein: CASSQGPRVNTEAFF. The CDR3 nucleotides read TGTGCCAGCAGCCAAGGGCCCAGGGTAAACACTGAAGCTTTCTTT.

This clone appeared once. V usage is TRBV29-1 and J usage is TRBJ1-2; D not certain. Germline V lookup: CDR1 SQVTM, CDR2 ANQGSEA. CDR3 length equals 14 residues. The ends were cut back, 0 bases at V and 4 bases at J, with 12 bases in the middle. This CDR3 reads CSVEDTAESYGYTF. The DNA of the CDR3 is TGCAGCGTTGAAGATACAGCCGAAAGCTATGGCTACACCTTC.

The CDR3 coding sequence is TGTGCCAGCAGCTTTACCGGGACAGGGTATAACGAGCAGTACTTC. Translation: CASSFTGTGYNEQYF. This chain joins TRBV5-6 and TRBJ2-7; 9 positions agree with TRBD1. CDR1 SGHDT and CDR2 YYEEEE come from the germline V gene. V shed 2 bases and J 5 bases; nucleotides not matched to a gene: 8. This CDR3 comprises 15 residues.

The rearrangement links TRBV25-1 to TRBJ2-3, with TRBD2 matching 10 bases. The V gene end was trimmed by 6 bases and the J gene end by 5 bases; junction bases not matched to a gene: 11. Per the germline V gene, CDR1 is MGHDK and CDR2 is SYGVNS. The CDR3 is 16 residues long. The chain's CDR3 is CASRASELAGIDTQYF. The CDR3 DNA sequence: TGTGCCAGCAGGGCTTCCGAACTAGCGGGAATAGATACGCAGTATTTT.